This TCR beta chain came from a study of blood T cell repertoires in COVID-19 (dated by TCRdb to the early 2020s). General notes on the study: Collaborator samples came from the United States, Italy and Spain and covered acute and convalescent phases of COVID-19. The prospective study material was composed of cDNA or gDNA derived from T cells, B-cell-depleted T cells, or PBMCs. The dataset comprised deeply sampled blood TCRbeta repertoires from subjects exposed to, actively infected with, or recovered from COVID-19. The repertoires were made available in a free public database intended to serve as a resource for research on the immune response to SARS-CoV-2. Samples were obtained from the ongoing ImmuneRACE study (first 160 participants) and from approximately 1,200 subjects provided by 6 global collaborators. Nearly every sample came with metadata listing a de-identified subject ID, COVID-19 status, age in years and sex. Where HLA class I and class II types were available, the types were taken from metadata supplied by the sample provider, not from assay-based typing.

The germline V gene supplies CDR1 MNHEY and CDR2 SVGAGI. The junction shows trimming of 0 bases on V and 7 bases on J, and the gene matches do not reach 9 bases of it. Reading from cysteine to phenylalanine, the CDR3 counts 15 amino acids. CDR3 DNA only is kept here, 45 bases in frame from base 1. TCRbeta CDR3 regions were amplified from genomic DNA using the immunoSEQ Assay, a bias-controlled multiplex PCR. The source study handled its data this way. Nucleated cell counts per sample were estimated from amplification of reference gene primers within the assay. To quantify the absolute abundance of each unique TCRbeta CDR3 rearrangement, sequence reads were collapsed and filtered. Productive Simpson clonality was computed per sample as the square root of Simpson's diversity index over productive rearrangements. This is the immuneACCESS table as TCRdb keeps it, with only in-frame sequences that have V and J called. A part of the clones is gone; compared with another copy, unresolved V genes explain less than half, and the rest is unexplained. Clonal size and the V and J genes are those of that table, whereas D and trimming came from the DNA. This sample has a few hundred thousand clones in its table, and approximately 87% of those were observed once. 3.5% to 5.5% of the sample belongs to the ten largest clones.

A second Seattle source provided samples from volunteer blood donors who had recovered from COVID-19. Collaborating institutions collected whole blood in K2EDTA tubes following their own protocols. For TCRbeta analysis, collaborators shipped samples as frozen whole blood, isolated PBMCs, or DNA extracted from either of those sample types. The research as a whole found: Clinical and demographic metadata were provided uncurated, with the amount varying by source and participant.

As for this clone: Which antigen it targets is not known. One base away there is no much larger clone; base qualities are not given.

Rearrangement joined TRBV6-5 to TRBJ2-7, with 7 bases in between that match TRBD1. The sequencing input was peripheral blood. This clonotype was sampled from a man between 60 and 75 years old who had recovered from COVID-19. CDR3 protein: CASSYSGRGFEEQYF. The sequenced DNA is TGTGCCAGCAGTTACTCGGGCAGGGGGTTCGAGGAGCAGTACTTC.